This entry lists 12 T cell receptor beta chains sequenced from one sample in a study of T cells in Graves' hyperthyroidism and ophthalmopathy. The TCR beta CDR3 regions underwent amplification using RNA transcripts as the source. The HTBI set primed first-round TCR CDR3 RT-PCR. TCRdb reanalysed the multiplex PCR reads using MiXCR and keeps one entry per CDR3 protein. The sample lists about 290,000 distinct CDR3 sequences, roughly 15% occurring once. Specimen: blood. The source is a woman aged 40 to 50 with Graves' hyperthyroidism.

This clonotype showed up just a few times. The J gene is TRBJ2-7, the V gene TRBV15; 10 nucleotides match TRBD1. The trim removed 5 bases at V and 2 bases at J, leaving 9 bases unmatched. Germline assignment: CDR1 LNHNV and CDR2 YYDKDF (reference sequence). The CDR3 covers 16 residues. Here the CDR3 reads CATSPGGTGVTYEQYF. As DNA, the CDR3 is TGTGCCACCAGCCCAGGGGGGACAGGGGTCACCTACGAGCAGTACTTC.

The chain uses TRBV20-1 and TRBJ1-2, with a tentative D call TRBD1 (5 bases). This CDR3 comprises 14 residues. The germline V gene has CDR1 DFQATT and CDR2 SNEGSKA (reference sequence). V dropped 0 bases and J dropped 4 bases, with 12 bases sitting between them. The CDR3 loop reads CSAREGTGTYGYTF. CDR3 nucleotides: TGCAGTGCTAGAGAGGGGACGGGGACCTATGGCTACACCTTC.

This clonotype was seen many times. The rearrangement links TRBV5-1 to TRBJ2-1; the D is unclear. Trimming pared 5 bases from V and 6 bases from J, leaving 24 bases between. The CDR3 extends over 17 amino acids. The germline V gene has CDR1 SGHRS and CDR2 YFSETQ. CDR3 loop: CASSRVAGPGLSNEQFF. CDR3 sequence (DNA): TGCGCCAGCAGTAGGGTCGCCGGGCCCGGTCTCTCCAATGAGCAGTTCTTC.

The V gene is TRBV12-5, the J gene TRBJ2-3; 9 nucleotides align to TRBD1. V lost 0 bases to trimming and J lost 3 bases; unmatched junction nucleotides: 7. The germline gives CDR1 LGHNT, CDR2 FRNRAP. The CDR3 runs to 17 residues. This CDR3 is CASGLVAFGQGTDTQYF. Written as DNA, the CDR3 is TGTGCTAGTGGTTTGGTCGCGTTTGGACAGGGGACAGATACGCAGTATTTT.

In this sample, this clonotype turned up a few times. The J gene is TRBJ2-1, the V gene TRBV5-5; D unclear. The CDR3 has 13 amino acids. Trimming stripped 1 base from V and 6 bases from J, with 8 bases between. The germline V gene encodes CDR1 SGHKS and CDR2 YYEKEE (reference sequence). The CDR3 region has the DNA TGTGCCAGCAGCTTGACTACTTCCAATGAGCAGTTCTTC. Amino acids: CASSLTTSNEQFF.

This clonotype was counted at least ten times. In nucleotides, the CDR3 is TGTGCCAGCAGTTTTGGTGGGGGTTGGAGGGGCACTGAAGCTTTCTTT. Translating it yields CASSFGGGWRGTEAFF. The rearrangement links TRBV28 to TRBJ1-1; D might be TRBD1 (5 bases). The CDR3 covers 16 residues. Trimming left V 3 bases short and J 4 bases short, with 18 bases between. Germline-derived CDR1 and CDR2 are MDHEN and SYDVKM.

Here the CDR3 reads CASSSSTSGSYEQYF. CDR3 nucleotide sequence: TGTGCCAGCAGCTCATCAACTAGCGGGAGCTACGAGCAGTACTTC. The chain has TRBV7-2 and TRBJ2-7; TRBD2 matches at 11 bases. CDR1 is SGHTA and CDR2 is FQGNSA in the germline V gene. The CDR3 contains 15 residues. With V trimmed by 4 bases and J by 3 bases, 5 bases remained unmatched.

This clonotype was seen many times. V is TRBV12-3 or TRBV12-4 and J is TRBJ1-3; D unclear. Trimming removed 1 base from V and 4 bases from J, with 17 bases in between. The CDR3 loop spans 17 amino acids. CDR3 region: CASSLDPYTVVGNTIYF. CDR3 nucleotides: TGTGCCAGCAGTTTAGACCCCTACACAGTGGTAGGAAACACCATATATTTT.

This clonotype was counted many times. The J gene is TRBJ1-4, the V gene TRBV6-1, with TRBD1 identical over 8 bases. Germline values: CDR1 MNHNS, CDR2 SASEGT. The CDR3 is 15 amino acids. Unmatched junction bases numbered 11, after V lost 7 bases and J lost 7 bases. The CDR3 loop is CASTPGGQGSEKLFF. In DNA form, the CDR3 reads TGTGCCAGCACCCCGGGAGGACAGGGTAGTGAAAAACTGTTTTTT.

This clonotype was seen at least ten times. CDR3 residues: CASGYRGRTGELFF. The CDR3 nucleotides read TGTGCCAGCGGGTACAGGGGAAGGACCGGGGAGCTGTTTTTT. This chain joins TRBV27 and TRBJ2-2; 7 nucleotides align to TRBD1. The CDR3 totals 14 residues. The V segment lost 8 bases and the J segment 5 bases; nucleotides outside the gene matches: 8. CDR1 MNHEY and CDR2 SMNVEV come from the germline V gene (reference sequence).

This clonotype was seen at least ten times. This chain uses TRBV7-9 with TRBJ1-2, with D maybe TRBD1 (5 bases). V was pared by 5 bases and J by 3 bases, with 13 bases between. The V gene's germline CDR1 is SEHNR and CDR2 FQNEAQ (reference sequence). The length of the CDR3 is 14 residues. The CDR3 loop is CASSLYTGDYGYTF. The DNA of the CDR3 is TGTGCCAGCAGCCTATACACGGGGGACTATGGCTACACCTTC.

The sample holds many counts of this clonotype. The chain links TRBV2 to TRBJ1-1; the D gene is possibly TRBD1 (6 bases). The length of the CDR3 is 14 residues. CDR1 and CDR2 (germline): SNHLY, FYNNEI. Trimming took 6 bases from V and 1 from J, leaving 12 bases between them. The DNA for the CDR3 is TGTGCCAGCAGGCTAAGGACAGCGAACACTGAAGCTTTCTTT. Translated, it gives CASRLRTANTEAFF.